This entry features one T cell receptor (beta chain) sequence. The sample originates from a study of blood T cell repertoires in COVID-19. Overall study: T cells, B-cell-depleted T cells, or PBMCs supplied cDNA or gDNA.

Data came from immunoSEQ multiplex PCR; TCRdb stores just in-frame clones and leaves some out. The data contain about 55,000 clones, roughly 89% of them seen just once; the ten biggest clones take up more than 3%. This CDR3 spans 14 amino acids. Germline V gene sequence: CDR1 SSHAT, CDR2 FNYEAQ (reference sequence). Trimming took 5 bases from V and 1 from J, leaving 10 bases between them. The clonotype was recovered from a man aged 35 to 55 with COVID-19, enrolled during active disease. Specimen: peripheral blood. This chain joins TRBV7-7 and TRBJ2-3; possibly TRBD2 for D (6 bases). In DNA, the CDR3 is TGTGCCAGCAGCCCTTGGGGGGGCACAGATACGCAGTATTTT. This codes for CASSPWGGTDTQYF.